The 20 T cell receptor beta chains listed next were all sequenced from one sample in a study of beta chain features in type 1 diabetes. Study-wide results and caveats: Within each of all four CD4+ subsets, Type 1 diabetes patients had TCRB CDR3s that were moderately but significantly shorter.

Since all of the isolated RNA was reverse transcribed, expressed TCRB transcripts were what got sequenced. Clones were read by immunoSEQ multiplex PCR, and TCRdb kept only the in-frame ones, dropping some. The table has hundreds of thousands of clones, around 15% seen once. Antigens for these TCRs are unknown. The sample was naive CD4+ T cells from blood. These receptors were obtained from a man in his late teens or twenties with type 1 diabetes.

The gene calls are TRBV27 and TRBJ2-1; D might be TRBD1 (5 bases). CDR3 size: 17 residues. V lost 1 base and J lost 0, with 13 bases in between. The germline gives CDR1 MNHEY, CDR2 SMNVEV (reference sequence). CDR3 sequence reads: CASSLYFTGSSYNEQFF. CDR3 coding DNA: TGTGCCAGCAGTTTATATTTCACAGGTAGCTCCTACAATGAGCAGTTCTTC.

The CDR3 DNA reads TGTGCCAGCAGTGAAACGGGCAGCAATCAGCCCCAGCATTTT. Its translation: CASSETGSNQPQHF. The rearrangement joins TRBV6-5 to TRBJ1-5; D gene uncertain. This CDR3 has 14 residues. V lost 5 bases and J lost 1, with 9 bases in between. The V gene's germline CDR1 is MNHEY and CDR2 SVGAGI.

This chain links TRBV30 with TRBJ2-1; D perhaps matches TRBD2 (5 bases). Per germline, CDR1 GTSNPN and CDR2 SVGIG (reference sequence). The CDR3 is made up of 17 amino acids. V gave up 2 bases and J gave up 5 bases, with 22 bases separating them. This chain's CDR3 is CAWSNANPGIRNNEQFF. CDR3 nucleotides: TGTGCCTGGAGTAACGCTAACCCCGGGATCCGCAACAATGAGCAGTTCTTC.

The J gene is TRBJ1-1, the V gene TRBV6-5, with a tentative D call TRBD1 (6 bases). The germline V and J ends were trimmed by 0 bases and 8 bases, with 16 bases remaining between them. The germline CDR1 and CDR2 sequences are MNHEY and SVGAGI. The CDR3 sequence is 15 residues long. For the CDR3, the DNA is TGTGCCAGCAGTTACTCGGGGGGCGTCGCACTCGAAGCTTTCTTT. It is translated as CASSYSGGVALEAFF.

The chain carries TRBV5-1 and TRBJ2-7; D remains unclear. Germline CDR1 reads SGHRS; CDR2 reads YFSETQ. The CDR3 runs to 15 residues. The ends were cut back, 0 bases at V and 0 bases at J, with 10 bases in the middle. CDR3 protein: CASSLEAGSSYEQYF. CDR3 sequence (DNA): TGCGCCAGCAGCTTGGAGGCAGGAAGCTCCTACGAGCAGTACTTC.

This clone was counted between two and nine times. The chain joins TRBV18 to TRBJ2-1; 13 positions match TRBD2. There are 14 residues in the CDR3. The junction had 7 bases not matched to a gene; V was cut back by 5 bases and J by 12 bases. CDR1 and CDR2 from the germline V gene are KGHSH and LQKENI. The chain's CDR3 is CASSSGLAGPRQFF. CDR3 DNA: TGTGCCAGCTCATCGGGACTAGCGGGACCTAGGCAGTTCTTC.

The chain is built from TRBV6-1 and TRBJ2-3, with D possibly being TRBD1 or TRBD2 (5 bases each). Germline V gives CDR1 MNHNS, CDR2 SASEGT. The CDR3 runs to 14 residues. V lost 4 bases and J 1 base, leaving 9 bases between the germline ends. This chain's CDR3 is CASSVGDGTDTQYF. In DNA, the CDR3 is TGTGCCAGCAGTGTAGGGGACGGCACAGATACGCAGTATTTT.

The CDR3 here is CASSRQVRGGCTF. Written as DNA, the CDR3 is TGTGCCAGCAGCCGACAGGTTCGGGGTGGTTGCACCTTC. V and J are TRBV7-9 and TRBJ1-2; a possible D gene is TRBD1 (6 bases). The CDR3 extends over 13 amino acids. The ends were cut back, 5 bases at V and 13 bases at J, with 20 bases in the middle. CDR1 and CDR2 (germline): SEHNR, FQNEAQ (reference sequence).

This clone has only a few counts. Other DNA sequences in this specimen translate into the identical CDR3. This rearrangement joins TRBV2 to TRBJ2-2; D is uncertain. The V and J ends lost 4 bases and 6 bases respectively, with 6 bases between them. CDR1 and CDR2 (germline): SNHLY, FYNNEI. The CDR3 totals 12 residues. The CDR3 sequence: CASSVPPGELFF. CDR3 bases: TGTGCCAGCAGTGTCCCCCCCGGGGAGCTGTTTTTT.

This sequence joins TRBV30 and TRBJ1-3; D is undetermined. The V gene lost 1 base and the J gene lost 0 bases, with 4 bases spanning the gap. Germline V CDR1 and CDR2: GTSNPN, SVGIG (reference sequence). There are 13 residues in the CDR3. CDR3 sequence reads: CAWSGNSGNTIYF. The CDR3, as DNA: TGTGCCTGGAGTGGAAACTCTGGAAACACCATATATTTT.

This clone was detected only once. CDR3 DNA: TGCGCCAGCAGTCCCCCGGGACTGGCCCTCATTCAGTACTTC. Translating it yields CASSPPGLALIQYF. V gene TRBV23-1 combines with J gene TRBJ2-4, with D perhaps matching TRBD2 (6 bases). TRBV23-1 is placed among ORFs of uncertain function. The ends were cut back, 4 bases at V and 9 bases at J, with 16 bases in the middle. The CDR3 is 14 amino acids.

There are a few counts of this clone. This same CDR3 is encoded by further DNA sequences in the sample. The V and J genes are TRBV5-1 and TRBJ2-5; D gene uncertain. CDR3 length: 11 residues. Germline CDR1 and CDR2: SGHRS and YFSETQ. V lost 2 bases to trimming and J lost 6 bases, with 5 bases between them. The CDR3 DNA follows: TGCGCCAGCAGCTTCGAAAAGACCCAGTACTTC. Translating it yields CASSFEKTQYF.

The J gene is TRBJ1-1, the V gene TRBV11-2; D unclear. This CDR3 region has 12 residues. The germline gives CDR1 SGHAT, CDR2 FQNNGV. V was pared by 5 bases and J by 7 bases, with 11 bases between. CDR3 sequence (DNA): TGTGCCAGCAGCCCCCTCGCAGATGAAGCTTTCTTT. This sequence encodes CASSPLADEAFF.

The chain couples TRBV7-2 to TRBJ1-4, with D tentatively TRBD1 (6 bases). Germline lookup yields CDR1 SGHTA and CDR2 FQGNSA. V was trimmed by 5 bases and J by 5 bases, leaving 12 bases between them. CDR3 length equals 14 residues. In nucleotides, the CDR3 is TGTGCCAGCAGCATACAGGGCCCCAATGAAAAACTGTTTTTT. Translating gives CASSIQGPNEKLFF.

The sample holds a few counts of this clone. In the same sample, other DNA sequences code for this CDR3. The chain carries TRBV29-1 and TRBJ2-2, with D uncertain. Germline CDR1 SQVTM, CDR2 ANQGSEA. This CDR3 has 11 amino acids. Trimming removed 4 bases from V and 4 bases from J, with 4 bases in between. CDR3: CSVGGTGELFF. CDR3 DNA: TGCAGCGTTGGAGGCACCGGGGAGCTGTTTTTT.

Only a few counts were recorded for this clone. The CDR3 nucleotides are TGTGCCAGCAGCATCCGTTCTGGGGTCACAGATACGCAGTATTTT. This encodes CASSIRSGVTDTQYF. V is TRBV7-9 and J is TRBJ2-3; no firm D call. The CDR3 spans 15 residues. Between the trimmed V and J ends, which lost 5 bases and 2 bases, there was a span of 14 bases. Germline assignment: CDR1 SEHNR and CDR2 FQNEAQ (reference sequence).

The chain carries TRBV10-3 and TRBJ2-7, with TRBD1 matching 7 bases. This CDR3 has 13 residues. The germline V gene has CDR1 ENHRY and CDR2 SYGVKD. The J segment lost 7 bases and the V segment lost 3 bases, leaving 6 bases of the junction unmatched. The CDR3 DNA follows: TGTGCCATCAGTGACCAGGGGGAAGGGGAGCAGTACTTC. It specifies CAISDQGEGEQYF.

The table lists this clone with a few counts. This specimen includes other DNA sequences encoding the same CDR3. The rearrangement links TRBV9 to TRBJ1-1; D gene uncertain. V lost 0 bases and J 2 bases, leaving 5 bases between the germline ends. Germline V gene data show CDR1 as SGDLS and CDR2 as YYNGEE. This CDR3 is built from 13 residues. This chain's CDR3 is CASSVDTNTEAFF. The CDR3 DNA reads as TGTGCCAGCAGCGTAGACACAAACACTGAAGCTTTCTTT.

This clone was seen a few times. V gene TRBV5-1 combines with J gene TRBJ2-7; D unresolved. With 0 bases removed from V and 5 bases from J, the gap between germline ends came to 3 bases. This CDR3 comprises 11 residues. Germline-derived CDR1 and CDR2 are SGHRS and YFSETQ. The CDR3 sequence: CASSLENEQYF. The CDR3 DNA is TGCGCCAGCAGCTTGGAGAACGAGCAGTACTTC.

The rearrangement uses TRBV5-1 and TRBJ2-5; 13 bases align to TRBD2. The CDR3 length is 16 residues. Germline values: CDR1 SGHRS, CDR2 YFSETQ. V lost 4 bases to trimming and J lost 2 bases; unmatched junction nucleotides: 5. CDR3 in DNA: TGCGCCAGCAGCCCGGGACTAGCGGGAAAACAAGAGACCCAGTACTTC. Encoded protein: CASSPGLAGKQETQYF.